This is a list of T cell receptor beta chains from one sample in a study of regulatory T cells in long-lasting Graves disease. TCRdb passed the multiplex PCR reads through MiXCR, listing each CDR3 protein once. This table holds approximately 690,000 distinct CDR3 sequences, around 30% found once. The input for sequencing was peripheral blood mononuclear cells (PBMCs), taken when the disease was refractory, from a patient treated with antithyroid drugs. Receptors originate from a female donor with Graves disease. The CDR3 runs from the conserved cysteine through the conserved F or W. A D gene is named only where the DNA matches it firmly. Part of the rows lack a size; the others show once, few, many or a class for expanded clones.

clone size: .; D gene: .; J gene: TRBJ2-2; V gene: TRBV12-3/TRBV12-4; CDR3 protein: CASSFFGGSVTGELFF; CDR3 DNA: TGTGCCAGCAGTTTTTTTGGGGGCTCGGTCACCGGGGAGCTGTTTTTT
clone size: .; D gene: .; J gene: TRBJ2-7; V gene: TRBV4-1; CDR3 protein: CASSQAVSSSSYEQYF; CDR3 DNA: TGCGCCAGCAGCCAAGCAGTGTCTAGCTCATCCTACGAGCAGTACTTC
clone size: .; D gene: .; J gene: TRBJ1-5; V gene: TRBV29-1; CDR3 protein: CSVVQQSAQHF; CDR3 DNA: TGCAGCGTTGTACAGCAATCAGCCCAGCATTTT
clone size: .; D gene: TRBD2; J gene: TRBJ2-2; V gene: TRBV7-2; CDR3 protein: CASSTLAGHTGELFF; CDR3 DNA: TGTGCCAGCAGTACGTTAGCGGGACACACCGGGGAGCTGTTTTTT
clone size: many; D gene: .; J gene: TRBJ2-5; V gene: TRBV27; CDR3 protein: CASSSNRDLQETQYF; CDR3 DNA: TGTGCCAGCAGCTCAAACCGGGACTTACAAGAGACCCAGTACTTC
clone size: .; D gene: TRBD2; J gene: TRBJ2-5; V gene: TRBV4-2; CDR3 protein: CASSVGGLAGEGETQYF; CDR3 DNA: TGTGCCAGCAGCGTGGGAGGACTAGCGGGAGAGGGAGAGACCCAGTACTTC
clone size: few; D gene: TRBD2; J gene: TRBJ2-2; V gene: TRBV12-3/TRBV12-4; CDR3 protein: CASNLGTSWAGELFF; CDR3 DNA: TGTGCCAGCAATCTTGGGACTAGCTGGGCCGGGGAGCTGTTTTTT
clone size: .; D gene: .; J gene: TRBJ1-1; V gene: TRBV30; CDR3 protein: CAWRTRNTEAFF; CDR3 DNA: TGTGCCTGGAGGACAAGGAACACTGAAGCTTTCTTT
clone size: .; D gene: .; J gene: TRBJ1-2; V gene: TRBV30; CDR3 protein: CAWSLGGAGGYTF; CDR3 DNA: TGTGCCTGGAGTCTGGGGGGCGCGGGTGGTTACACCTTC
clone size: few; D gene: .; J gene: TRBJ1-1; V gene: TRBV29-1; CDR3 protein: CSVAGVNTEAFF; CDR3 DNA: TGCAGCGTTGCTGGGGTGAACACTGAAGCTTTCTTT
clone size: few; D gene: TRBD1; J gene: TRBJ1-4; V gene: TRBV19; CDR3 protein: CASSKGGATNEKLFF; CDR3 DNA: TGTGCCAGTAGCAAAGGGGGCGCGACTAATGAAAAACTGTTTTTT
clone size: many; D gene: .; J gene: TRBJ1-2; V gene: TRBV27; CDR3 protein: CASTSMAPHFYGYTF; CDR3 DNA: TGTGCCAGCACCTCTATGGCCCCTCACTTCTATGGCTACACCTTC
clone size: .; D gene: .; J gene: TRBJ2-7; V gene: TRBV9; CDR3 protein: CASSVGYPLPVDEQYF; CDR3 DNA: TGTGCCAGCAGCGTAGGGTACCCCCTCCCAGTTGACGAGCAGTACTTC
clone size: few; D gene: TRBD1; J gene: TRBJ2-4; V gene: TRBV3-1; CDR3 protein: CASSPRDSSLAKNIQYF; CDR3 DNA: TGTGCCAGCAGCCCCAGGGACAGCAGCTTAGCCAAAAACATTCAGTACTTC
clone size: few; D gene: .; J gene: TRBJ2-7; V gene: TRBV12-3/TRBV12-4; CDR3 protein: CATSHGQGNYEQYF; CDR3 DNA: TGTGCCACCTCCCACGGGCAGGGAAACTACGAGCAGTACTTC
clone size: few; D gene: TRBD2; J gene: TRBJ2-6; V gene: TRBV11-2; CDR3 protein: CASSPTGGEGANVLTF; CDR3 DNA: TGTGCCAGCAGCCCGACCGGGGGGGAAGGGGCCAACGTCCTGACTTTC
clone size: many; D gene: TRBD1; J gene: TRBJ1-2; V gene: TRBV28; CDR3 protein: CASSETGGADYGYTF; CDR3 DNA: TGTGCCAGCAGCGAGACAGGGGGCGCTGACTATGGCTACACCTTC
clone size: .; D gene: .; J gene: TRBJ1-2; V gene: TRBV4-2; CDR3 protein: CASSQRGSLYGYTF; CDR3 DNA: TGTGCCAGCAGTCAACGGGGGTCCCTCTATGGCTACACCTTC
clone size: .; D gene: .; J gene: TRBJ1-4; V gene: TRBV28; CDR3 protein: CASSSAGYDEKLFF; CDR3 DNA: TGTGCCAGCAGTTCTGCGGGGTACGATGAAAAACTGTTTTTT
clone size: few; D gene: TRBD1; J gene: TRBJ1-1; V gene: TRBV6-1; CDR3 protein: CASRPLSGQGNTEAFF; CDR3 DNA: TGTGCCAGCAGGCCCCTATCGGGACAGGGCAACACTGAAGCTTTCTTT
clone size: .; D gene: .; J gene: TRBJ1-1; V gene: TRBV10-3; CDR3 protein: CAISAGQWKSIDTEAFF; CDR3 DNA: TGTGCCATCAGTGCGGGCCAGTGGAAGAGTATCGACACTGAAGCTTTCTTT
clone size: few; D gene: .; J gene: TRBJ2-7; V gene: TRBV6-1; CDR3 protein: CASSSPGFSYEQYF; CDR3 DNA: TGTGCCAGCAGTTCCCCCGGGTTTAGCTACGAGCAGTACTTC
clone size: .; D gene: .; J gene: TRBJ1-3; V gene: TRBV28; CDR3 protein: CASSFDVWPGRVHGNTIYF; CDR3 DNA: TGTGCCAGCAGTTTTGACGTGTGGCCAGGAAGGGTCCATGGAAACACCATATATTTT
clone size: .; D gene: .; J gene: TRBJ1-5; V gene: TRBV12-3/TRBV12-4; CDR3 protein: CASSQRGTGPQHF; CDR3 DNA: TGTGCCAGCAGTCAACGGGGGACGGGGCCCCAGCATTTT
clone size: once; D gene: TRBD1; J gene: TRBJ2-5; V gene: TRBV15; CDR3 protein: CATTHRTGGRETQYF; CDR3 DNA: TGTGCCACCACCCACAGGACAGGGGGCCGTGAGACCCAGTACTTC
clone size: .; D gene: .; J gene: TRBJ2-2; V gene: TRBV6-2/TRBV6-3; CDR3 protein: CASSRPGASGTGELFF; CDR3 DNA: TGTGCCAGCAGTCGCCCGGGTGCGTCCGGGACCGGGGAGCTGTTTTTT
clone size: .; D gene: .; J gene: TRBJ2-7; V gene: TRBV5-1; CDR3 protein: CASSVETGGTLHEQYF; CDR3 DNA: TGCGCCAGCAGCGTAGAGACAGGCGGAACTCTCCACGAGCAGTACTTC
clone size: .; D gene: .; J gene: TRBJ2-5; V gene: TRBV20-1; CDR3 protein: CSARDASDGTQETQYF; CDR3 DNA: TGCAGTGCTAGAGATGCCTCTGACGGAACCCAAGAGACCCAGTACTTC
clone size: few; D gene: TRBD1; J gene: TRBJ1-5; V gene: TRBV11-2; CDR3 protein: CASSLGTGGGEQPQHF; CDR3 DNA: TGTGCCAGCAGCTTAGGAACAGGGGGCGGTGAACAGCCCCAGCATTTT
clone size: .; D gene: .; J gene: TRBJ1-1; V gene: TRBV2; CDR3 protein: CASSDKAGGEAFF; CDR3 DNA: TGTGCCAGCAGTGATAAAGCGGGAGGTGAAGCTTTCTTT
clone size: .; D gene: TRBD1; J gene: TRBJ1-2; V gene: TRBV7-6; CDR3 protein: CASSELTGGRVGYGYTF; CDR3 DNA: TGTGCCAGCAGCGAACTGACAGGGGGTCGAGTGGGGTATGGCTACACCTTC
clone size: few; D gene: TRBD1; J gene: TRBJ2-7; V gene: TRBV15; CDR3 protein: CATSRDRDRGKDEQYF; CDR3 DNA: TGTGCCACCAGCAGAGATCGGGACAGGGGGAAGGACGAGCAGTACTTC
clone size: few; D gene: .; J gene: TRBJ2-4; V gene: TRBV6-5; CDR3 protein: CASSSSVGNIQYF; CDR3 DNA: .
clone size: many; D gene: .; J gene: TRBJ1-1; V gene: TRBV12-3/TRBV12-4; CDR3 protein: CASQVRGISAFF; CDR3 DNA: TGTGCCAGTCAGGTGCGGGGAATATCAGCTTTCTTT
clone size: few; D gene: .; J gene: TRBJ1-5; V gene: TRBV24-1; CDR3 protein: CATSDSLGQPQHF; CDR3 DNA: TGTGCCACCAGTGATTCCCTGGGTCAGCCCCAGCATTTT
clone size: .; D gene: .; J gene: TRBJ2-7; V gene: TRBV5-4; CDR3 protein: CASSEDYTYEQYF; CDR3 DNA: TGTGCCAGCAGCGAGGACTATACCTACGAGCAGTACTTC
clone size: .; D gene: TRBD2; J gene: TRBJ2-5; V gene: TRBV9; CDR3 protein: CASSESLGTSGTLQETQYF; CDR3 DNA: TGTGCCAGCAGCGAAAGCCTCGGGACTAGCGGGACCCTCCAAGAGACCCAGTACTTC
clone size: .; D gene: TRBD2; J gene: TRBJ2-5; V gene: TRBV14; CDR3 protein: CASSQGTSSQETQYF; CDR3 DNA: TGTGCCAGCAGCCAAGGGACTAGTTCCCAAGAGACCCAGTACTTC
clone size: .; D gene: .; J gene: TRBJ1-2; V gene: TRBV7-9; CDR3 protein: CASRRGGGYGYTF; CDR3 DNA: TGTGCCAGCAGGAGGGGGGGCGGCTATGGCTACACCTTC
clone size: once; D gene: TRBD1; J gene: TRBJ1-1; V gene: TRBV28; CDR3 protein: CASSLWEGASTEAFF; CDR3 DNA: TGTGCCAGCAGTTTATGGGAGGGGGCGAGCACTGAAGCTTTCTTT
clone size: few; D gene: TRBD1; J gene: TRBJ1-3; V gene: TRBV6-2/TRBV6-3; CDR3 protein: CASSYLTGTGLRGNTIYF; CDR3 DNA: TGTGCCAGCAGTTATCTCACCGGGACAGGGCTCAGAGGAAACACCATATATTTT
clone size: few; D gene: .; J gene: TRBJ2-7; V gene: TRBV27; CDR3 protein: CASSTLGSFSPEQYF; CDR3 DNA: TGTGCCAGCAGCACCCTGGGGAGTTTTTCGCCCGAGCAGTACTTC
clone size: .; D gene: .; J gene: TRBJ1-2; V gene: TRBV15; CDR3 protein: CATSRVPPEQGNGYTF; CDR3 DNA: TGTGCCACCAGCAGAGTCCCCCCCGAGCAGGGAAATGGCTACACCTTC
clone size: few; D gene: .; J gene: TRBJ2-4; V gene: TRBV3-1; CDR3 protein: CASSQDGTAYLAKNIQYF; CDR3 DNA: TGTGCCAGCAGCCAAGATGGCACGGCCTATCTAGCCAAAAACATTCAGTACTTC
clone size: .; D gene: TRBD2; J gene: TRBJ2-5; V gene: TRBV6-1; CDR3 protein: CASSILAGGGTQYF; CDR3 DNA: TGTGCCAGCAGTATACTAGCGGGAGGGGGGACCCAGTACTTC